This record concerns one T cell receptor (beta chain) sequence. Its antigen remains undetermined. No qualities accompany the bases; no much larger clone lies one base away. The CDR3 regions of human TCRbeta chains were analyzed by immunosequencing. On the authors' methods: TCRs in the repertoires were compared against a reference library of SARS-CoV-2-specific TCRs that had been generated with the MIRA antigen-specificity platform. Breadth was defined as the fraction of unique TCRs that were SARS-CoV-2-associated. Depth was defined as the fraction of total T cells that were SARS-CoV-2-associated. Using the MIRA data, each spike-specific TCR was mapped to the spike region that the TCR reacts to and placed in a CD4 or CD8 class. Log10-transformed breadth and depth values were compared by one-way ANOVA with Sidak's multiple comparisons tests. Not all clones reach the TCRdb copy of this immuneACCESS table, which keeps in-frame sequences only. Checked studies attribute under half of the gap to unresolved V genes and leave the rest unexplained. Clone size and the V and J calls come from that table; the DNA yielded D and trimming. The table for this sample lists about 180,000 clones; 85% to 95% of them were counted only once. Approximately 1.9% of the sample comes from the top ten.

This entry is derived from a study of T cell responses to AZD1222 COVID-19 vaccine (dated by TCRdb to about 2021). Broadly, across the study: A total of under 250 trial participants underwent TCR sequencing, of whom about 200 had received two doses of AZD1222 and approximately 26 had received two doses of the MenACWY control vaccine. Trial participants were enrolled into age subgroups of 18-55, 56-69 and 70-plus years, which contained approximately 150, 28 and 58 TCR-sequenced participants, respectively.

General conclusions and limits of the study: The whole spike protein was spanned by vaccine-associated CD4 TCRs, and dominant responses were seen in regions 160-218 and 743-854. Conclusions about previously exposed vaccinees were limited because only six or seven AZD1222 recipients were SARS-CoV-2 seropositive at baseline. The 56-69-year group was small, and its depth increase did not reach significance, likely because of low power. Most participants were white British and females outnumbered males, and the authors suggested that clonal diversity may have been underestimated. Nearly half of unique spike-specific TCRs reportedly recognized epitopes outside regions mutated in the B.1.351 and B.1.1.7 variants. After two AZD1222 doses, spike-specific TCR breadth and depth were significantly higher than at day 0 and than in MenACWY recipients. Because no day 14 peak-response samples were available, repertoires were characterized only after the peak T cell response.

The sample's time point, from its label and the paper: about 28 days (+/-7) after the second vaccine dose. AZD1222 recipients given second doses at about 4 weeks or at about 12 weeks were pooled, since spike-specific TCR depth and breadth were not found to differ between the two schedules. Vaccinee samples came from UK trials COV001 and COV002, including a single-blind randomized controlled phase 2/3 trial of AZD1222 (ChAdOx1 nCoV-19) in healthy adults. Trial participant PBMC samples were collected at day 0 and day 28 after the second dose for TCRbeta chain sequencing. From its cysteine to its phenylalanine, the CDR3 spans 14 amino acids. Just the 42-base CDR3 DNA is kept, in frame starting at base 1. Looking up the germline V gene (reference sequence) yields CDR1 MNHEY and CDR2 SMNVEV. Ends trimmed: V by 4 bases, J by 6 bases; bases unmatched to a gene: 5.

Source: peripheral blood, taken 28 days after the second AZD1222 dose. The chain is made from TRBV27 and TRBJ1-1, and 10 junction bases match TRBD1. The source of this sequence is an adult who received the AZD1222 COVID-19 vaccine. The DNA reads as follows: TGTGCCAGCAGTTCAACCGGACAGGGGGCTGAAGCTTTCTTT. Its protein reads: CASSSTGQGAEAFF.